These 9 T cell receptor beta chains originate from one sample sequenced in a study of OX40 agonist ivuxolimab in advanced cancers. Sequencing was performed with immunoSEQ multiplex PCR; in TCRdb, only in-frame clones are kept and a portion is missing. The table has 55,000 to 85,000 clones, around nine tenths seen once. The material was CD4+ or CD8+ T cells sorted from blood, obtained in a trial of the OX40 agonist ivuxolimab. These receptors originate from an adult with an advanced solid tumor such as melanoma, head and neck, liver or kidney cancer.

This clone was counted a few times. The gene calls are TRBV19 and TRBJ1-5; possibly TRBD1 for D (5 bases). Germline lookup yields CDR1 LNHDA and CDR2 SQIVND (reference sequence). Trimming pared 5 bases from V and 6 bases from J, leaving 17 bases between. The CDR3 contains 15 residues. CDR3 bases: TGTGCCAGTAGTTCCTCAAGGATAAGGGGTCAGCCCCAGCATTTT. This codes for CASSSSRIRGQPQHF.

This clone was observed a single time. CDR3: CASSQSASGASYEQYF. The DNA of the CDR3 is TGCGCCAGCAGTCAATCGGCTAGCGGGGCCTCCTACGAGCAGTACTTC. The chain has TRBV23-1 and TRBJ2-7, with TRBD2 identical over 9 bases. TRBV23-1 carries the ORF label, with uncertain function. The V gene end was trimmed by 0 bases and the J gene end by 0 bases; junction bases not matched to a gene: 3. CDR3 size: 16 residues.

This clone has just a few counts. The CDR3 DNA reads TGTGCCAGTAGTTACCCGCGGGAGAAGTCACCCCTCCACTTT. This sequence encodes CASSYPREKSPLHF. The rearrangement joins TRBV19 to TRBJ1-6; D remains ambiguous. Germline V gives CDR1 LNHDA, CDR2 SQIVND (reference sequence). This CDR3 has 14 residues. V lost 5 bases, J lost 10 bases, and 15 bases lay in between.

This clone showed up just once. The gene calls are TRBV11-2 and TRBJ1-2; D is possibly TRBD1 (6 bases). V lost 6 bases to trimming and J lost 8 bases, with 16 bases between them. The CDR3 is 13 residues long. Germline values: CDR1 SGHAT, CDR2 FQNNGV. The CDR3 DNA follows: TGTGCCAGCAGTTTATCGACAGGTCTCGGCTACACCTTC. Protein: CASSLSTGLGYTF. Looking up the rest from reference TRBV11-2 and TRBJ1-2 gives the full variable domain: EAGVAQSPRYKIIEKRQSVAFWCNPISGHATLYWYQQILGQGPKLLIQFQNNGVVDDSQLPKDRFSAERLKGVDSTLKIQPAKLEDSAVYLCASSLSTGLGYTFGSGTRLTVV.

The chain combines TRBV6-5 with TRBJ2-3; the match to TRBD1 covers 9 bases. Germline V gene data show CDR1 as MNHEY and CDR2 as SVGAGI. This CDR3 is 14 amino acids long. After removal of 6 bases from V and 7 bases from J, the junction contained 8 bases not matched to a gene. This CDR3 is CASRRGTGLYTQYF. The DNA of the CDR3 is TGTGCCAGCAGGAGGGGGACAGGGCTATATACGCAGTATTTT.

This chain's CDR3 is CASSLNRLSGNTIYF. In DNA, the CDR3 is TGTGCCAGCAGTTTAAACAGGCTCTCTGGAAACACCATATATTTT. The rearrangement links TRBV28 to TRBJ1-3; weak D call: TRBD1 (5 bases). V was shortened by 2 bases and J by 0 bases, with 8 bases between the two germline ends. The CDR3 spans 15 residues. The germline CDR1 and CDR2 sequences are MDHEN and SYDVKM.

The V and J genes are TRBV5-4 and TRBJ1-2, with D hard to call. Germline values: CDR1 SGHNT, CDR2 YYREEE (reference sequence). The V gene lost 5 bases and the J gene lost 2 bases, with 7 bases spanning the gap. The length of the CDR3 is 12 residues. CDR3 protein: CASRGMNYGYTF. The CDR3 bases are TGTGCCAGCAGGGGGATGAACTATGGCTACACCTTC.

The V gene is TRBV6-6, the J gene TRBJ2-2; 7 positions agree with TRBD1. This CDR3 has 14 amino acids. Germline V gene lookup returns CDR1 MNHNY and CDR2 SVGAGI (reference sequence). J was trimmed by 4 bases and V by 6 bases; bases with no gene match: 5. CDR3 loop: CASRGGQTTGELFF. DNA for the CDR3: TGTGCCAGCAGAGGGGGACAGACCACCGGGGAGCTGTTTTTT.

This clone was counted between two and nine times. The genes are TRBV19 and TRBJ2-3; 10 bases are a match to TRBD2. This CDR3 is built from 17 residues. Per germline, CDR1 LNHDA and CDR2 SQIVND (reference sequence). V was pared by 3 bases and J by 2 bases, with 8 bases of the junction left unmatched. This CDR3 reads CASSIGEREGFTDTQYF. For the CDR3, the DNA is TGTGCCAGTAGTATTGGGGAGCGGGAGGGGTTCACAGATACGCAGTATTTT.